Sequencing of this TCR beta chain was carried out in a study of T-cell reconstitution after alpha-beta-depleted transplantation in children (TCRdb year 2016). At the level of the whole study: The study quantitatively tracked T-cell immune reconstitution after TCRalphabeta/CD19-depleted allogeneic hematopoietic cell transplantation in children using TCR repertoire profiling.

Library construction relied on PCR. TCRdb records Illumina HiSeq 2500 as the sequencer. TCR libraries were prepared with molecular barcoding, using unique molecular identifiers to normalize TCRbeta repertoire quantification. The public sequencing data were trimmed at Q25 with fastp and processed into clonotypes with MiXCR by TCRdb, which kept only in-frame beta chains. One record per CDR3 amino acid sequence lists the most common genes and DNA. Counted in this sample were some 120,000 distinct CDR3 sequences; 10% to 13% of them appeared once. The ten largest make up less than 45% of the sample. According to the germline V gene, CDR1 reads SGHAT and CDR2 reads FQNNGV. V loses 3 bases, J loses 6 bases, and the germline ends lie 15 bases apart. The CDR3 goes from the cysteine to the phenylalanine over 14 residues. Just the 42-base CDR3 DNA is kept, in frame starting at base 1. Paper-wide results and their limitations: In some patients, the high TCRbeta diversity seen at day 60 was put down to recipient T cells and intrathymic progenitors that had survived conditioning. Apparently early alphabetaT-cell count recovery about two months after transplant reportedly relied on only several hundred rapidly expanded clones derived from non-depleted graft cells. Over the following months the frequencies of hyperexpanded clones went down, and after one year T-cell counts and TCRbeta diversity were mostly credited to newly produced T cells.

This clonotype was seen repeatedly, ten times or more. Its recognized antigen is unknown. Base qualities are not recorded, but no much larger clone differs from it by a single base. The label giving this sample's treatment or condition can be read as: allogeneic hematopoietic cell transplantation with graft depleted of TCRalphabeta T cells and CD19 B cells. The children who served as transplant recipients had been given grafts of TCRalphabeta/CD19-depleted allogeneic hematopoietic cells. The receptor chain draws on TRBV11-2 and TRBJ2-7; tentative D gene TRBD2, with 6 bases matching. The sequence derives from a boy aged 2-9 years with acute lymphoblastic leukemia, due to receive a stem cell transplant. The sequencing used PBMCs, collected before TCRalphabeta/CD19-depleted stem cell transplant. The sequenced DNA is TGTGCCAGCAGCTTGGGACTTCTTGAGGGCGAGCAGTACTTC. This encodes CASSLGLLEGEQYF.